This is a list of T cell receptor beta chains from one sample in a study of beta chain features in type 1 diabetes. Profiling relied on immunoSEQ multiplex PCR, and the TCRdb table lists in-frame clones only, not all of them. This table holds fewer than 350,000 clones, 20% found once. Sequenced material: naive CD4+ T cells from blood. These receptors originate from a woman aged 18 to 35 in good health. The CDR3 runs from the conserved cysteine through the conserved F or W. The order of the fields is J gene, D gene, V gene, clone size, CDR3 protein, CDR3 DNA. A D gene is named only where the DNA matches it firmly. Clone size, where shown, is once, few, many, or a class for clones that have expanded.

J: TRBJ1-2
D: TRBD1
V: TRBV18
size: .
CDR3: CASSPVGQGDYGYTF
DNA: TGTGCCAGCTCACCAGTCGGACAGGGAGACTATGGCTACACCTTC

J: TRBJ2-1
D: TRBD2
V: TRBV11-2
size: .
CDR3: CASSREGLAVSSYNEQFF
DNA: TGTGCCAGCAGCCGAGAGGGCCTAGCGGTCAGCTCCTACAATGAGCAGTTCTTC

J: TRBJ1-2
D: .
V: TRBV18
size: .
CDR3: CASSPPGKDGYTF
DNA: TGTGCCAGCTCACCCCCAGGGAAGGATGGCTACACCTTC

J: TRBJ2-7
D: .
V: TRBV7-2
size: .
CDR3: CASISPLGREQYF
DNA: TGTGCCAGCATTTCCCCCCTAGGTCGCGAGCAGTACTTC

J: TRBJ1-3
D: .
V: TRBV4-3
size: .
CDR3: CASSQDVDTFSGNTIYF
DNA: TGCGCCAGCAGCCAAGATGTGGACACCTTCTCTGGAAACACCATATATTTT

J: TRBJ1-2
D: .
V: TRBV29-1
size: .
CDR3: CSVEDLWPGLANYGYTF
DNA: TGCAGCGTTGAAGATCTCTGGCCTGGGCTTGCTAACTATGGCTACACCTTC

J: TRBJ1-4
D: TRBD1
V: TRBV19
size: .
CDR3: CASSPTGQGLKSTF
DNA: TGTGCCAGTAGTCCGACCGGACAGGGGTTAAAGTCAACTTTT

J: TRBJ2-5
D: TRBD2
V: TRBV4-1
size: .
CDR3: CASSQGASGSSGWLKTQYF
DNA: TGCGCCAGCAGCCAAGGAGCCAGCGGGAGTTCTGGATGGTTGAAGACCCAGTACTTC

J: TRBJ2-5
D: .
V: TRBV4-3
size: once
CDR3: CASSQDGIAQGLGAQETQYF
DNA: TGCGCCAGCAGCCAAGATGGTATAGCCCAAGGTCTGGGGGCCCAAGAGACCCAGTACTTC

J: TRBJ2-7
D: .
V: TRBV23-1
size: .
CDR3: CASSQSLGAGQHEQYF
DNA: TGCGCCAGCAGTCAATCCTTAGGGGCAGGTCAACACGAGCAGTACTTC

J: TRBJ1-1
D: .
V: TRBV5-1
size: .
CDR3: CASSLVRGIDTEAFF
DNA: TGCGCCAGCAGCTTAGTCCGGGGGATCGACACTGAAGCTTTCTTT

J: TRBJ1-5
D: .
V: TRBV6-1
size: .
CDR3: CASSEHSNQPQHF
DNA: TGTGCCAGCAGTGAACATAGCAATCAGCCCCAGCATTTT

J: TRBJ2-7
D: TRBD1
V: TRBV7-2
size: .
CDR3: CASSLVGTGSSEQYF
DNA: TGTGCCAGCAGCTTAGTTGGGACAGGGTCTTCCGAGCAGTACTTC

J: TRBJ1-4
D: .
V: TRBV6-5
size: .
CDR3: CASSYTPGDEKLFF
DNA: TGTGCCAGCAGTTATACTCCGGGAGACGAAAAACTGTTTTTT

J: TRBJ2-7
D: .
V: TRBV5-6
size: .
CDR3: CASSLYGNEQYF
DNA: TGTGCCAGCAGCTTGTACGGGAACGAGCAGTACTTC

J: TRBJ2-5
D: .
V: TRBV9
size: few
CDR3: CASSEQEKETQYF
DNA: TGTGCCAGCAGCGAACAGGAGAAAGAGACCCAGTACTTC

J: TRBJ1-2
D: .
V: TRBV7-2
size: .
CDR3: CASSTRRNGYTF
DNA: TGTGCCAGCAGCACACGGAGGAATGGCTACACCTTC

J: TRBJ2-5
D: TRBD1
V: TRBV4-1
size: few
CDR3: CASSHPDRAETQYF
DNA: TGCGCCAGCAGCCATCCCGACAGGGCGGAGACCCAGTACTTC

J: TRBJ1-1
D: .
V: TRBV9
size: .
CDR3: CASSVVAGPNTEAFF
DNA: TGTGCCAGCAGCGTAGTAGCAGGGCCGAACACTGAAGCTTTCTTT

J: TRBJ2-2
D: .
V: TRBV9
size: few
CDR3: CASSRSYNTGELFF
DNA: TGTGCCAGCAGCAGATCCTATAATACCGGGGAGCTGTTTTTT

J: TRBJ2-2
D: .
V: TRBV4-3
size: .
CDR3: CASSQGSKHTGELFF
DNA: TGCGCCAGCAGCCAAGGGAGTAAGCACACCGGGGAGCTGTTTTTT

J: TRBJ1-2
D: .
V: TRBV28
size: few
CDR3: CASSLWHLANYGYTF
DNA: TGTGCCAGCAGTTTATGGCACTTAGCTAACTATGGCTACACCTTC

J: TRBJ1-5
D: .
V: TRBV5-1
size: few
CDR3: CASSVTGGRGQPQHF
DNA: TGCGCCAGCAGCGTAACAGGCGGGAGAGGTCAGCCCCAGCATTTT

J: TRBJ2-5
D: .
V: TRBV30
size: .
CDR3: CAWTYSGTKQETQYF
DNA: TGTGCCTGGACTTACTCCGGGACAAAACAAGAGACCCAGTACTTC

J: TRBJ1-5
D: .
V: TRBV4-1
size: .
CDR3: CASSQVAGDQPQHF
DNA: TGCGCCAGCAGCCAAGTGGCGGGAGATCAGCCCCAGCATTTT

J: TRBJ2-1
D: .
V: TRBV10-3
size: .
CDR3: CAISERSRSSYNEQFF
DNA: TGTGCCATCAGTGAGAGGTCGCGGAGCTCCTACAATGAGCAGTTCTTC

J: TRBJ2-1
D: .
V: TRBV5-4
size: .
CDR3: CASSWGVGSEEQFF
DNA: TGTGCCAGCAGCTGGGGGGTGGGAAGTGAGGAGCAGTTCTTC

J: TRBJ1-5
D: .
V: TRBV7-8
size: few
CDR3: CASSVGSRNSNQPQHF
DNA: TGTGCCAGCAGCGTAGGGAGCAGAAATAGCAATCAGCCCCAGCATTTT

J: TRBJ1-2
D: TRBD1
V: TRBV11-2
size: .
CDR3: CASSLGQAASVYGYTF
DNA: TGTGCCAGCAGCCTCGGACAGGCGGCCTCGGTCTATGGCTACACCTTC

J: TRBJ2-5
D: .
V: TRBV30
size: few
CDR3: CAWSRRQGRGETQYF
DNA: TGTGCCTGGAGTAGACGACAGGGGAGGGGAGAGACCCAGTACTTC

J: TRBJ2-6
D: .
V: TRBV5-4
size: few
CDR3: CAVRRVGANVLTF
DNA: TGTGCAGTCCGGAGAGTGGGGGCCAACGTCCTGACTTTC

J: TRBJ2-2
D: .
V: TRBV11-1
size: .
CDR3: CASSPSVGELFF
DNA: TGTGCCAGCAGCCCCTCCGTCGGGGAGCTGTTTTTT

J: TRBJ1-1
D: .
V: TRBV4-3
size: few
CDR3: CASSRTQNTEAFF
DNA: TGCGCCAGCAGCCGAACACAAAACACTGAAGCTTTCTTT

J: TRBJ2-5
D: TRBD1
V: TRBV9
size: .
CDR3: CASSAGTAQETQYF
DNA: TGTGCCAGCAGCGCAGGGACAGCCCAAGAGACCCAGTACTTC

J: TRBJ2-3
D: TRBD2
V: TRBV7-6
size: .
CDR3: CASSLAASGGAQYF
DNA: TGTGCCAGCAGCTTAGCAGCTAGCGGGGGTGCGCAGTATTTT

J: TRBJ2-5
D: TRBD2
V: TRBV4-1
size: few
CDR3: CASSRSGLARETQYF
DNA: TGCGCCAGCAGCCGGAGCGGACTAGCGAGAGAGACCCAGTACTTC

J: TRBJ2-1
D: .
V: TRBV2
size: few
CDR3: CASSVASLYNEQFF
DNA: TGTGCCAGCAGTGTAGCGAGCCTCTACAATGAGCAGTTCTTC

J: TRBJ2-2
D: TRBD2
V: TRBV5-1
size: few
CDR3: CASSLTSGRFTGELFF
DNA: TGCGCCAGCAGCTTAACCAGCGGGAGGTTCACCGGGGAGCTGTTTTTT

J: TRBJ2-3
D: .
V: TRBV29-1
size: .
CDR3: CSVEFGVQGGDTQYF
DNA: TGCAGCGTTGAGTTCGGGGTTCAGGGAGGAGATACGCAGTATTTT

J: TRBJ1-2
D: .
V: TRBV5-4
size: few
CDR3: CASSLVAGNGYTF
DNA: TGTGCCAGCAGCTTGGTGGCAGGGAATGGCTACACCTTC

J: TRBJ2-5
D: TRBD2
V: TRBV14
size: once
CDR3: CASSDLLAGHETQYF
DNA: TGTGCCAGCAGCGACCTACTAGCGGGACACGAGACCCAGTACTTC

J: TRBJ2-1
D: .
V: TRBV14
size: .
CDR3: CASSPSSGREQFF
DNA: TGTGCCAGCAGCCCCTCGTCGGGGAGGGAGCAGTTCTTC

J: TRBJ2-7
D: .
V: TRBV2
size: few
CDR3: CASSAGAWELSYEQYF
DNA: TGTGCCAGCAGTGCAGGGGCCTGGGAGCTATCCTACGAGCAGTACTTC

J: TRBJ2-7
D: .
V: TRBV18
size: few
CDR3: CASSPTSSYEQYF
DNA: TGTGCCAGCTCACCAACTTCCTCCTACGAGCAGTACTTC

J: TRBJ1-2
D: .
V: TRBV2
size: .
CDR3: CASSEQGTNGYTF
DNA: TGTGCCAGCAGTGAACAGGGGACGAATGGCTACACCTTC

J: TRBJ2-7
D: TRBD2
V: TRBV5-1
size: .
CDR3: CASSFLTSGSIYEQYF
DNA: TGCGCCAGCAGCTTCCTTACTAGCGGGAGCATCTACGAGCAGTACTTC

J: TRBJ2-7
D: .
V: TRBV6-5
size: .
CDR3: CASQADNSYEQYF
DNA: TGTGCCAGCCAGGCCGATAACTCCTACGAGCAGTACTTC

J: TRBJ2-7
D: .
V: TRBV9
size: .
CDR3: CASSVGTPGLSVHF
DNA: TGTGCCAGCAGCGTAGGGACTCCGGGACTCTCGGTTCACTTC

J: TRBJ1-2
D: TRBD1
V: TRBV5-4
size: few
CDR3: CASSSPGQGYGYTF
DNA: TGTGCCAGCAGCTCACCGGGACAGGGGTATGGCTACACCTTC

J: TRBJ1-2
D: .
V: TRBV7-8
size: few
CDR3: CASSFQGNYGYTF
DNA: TGTGCCAGCAGCTTCCAGGGGAACTATGGCTACACCTTC